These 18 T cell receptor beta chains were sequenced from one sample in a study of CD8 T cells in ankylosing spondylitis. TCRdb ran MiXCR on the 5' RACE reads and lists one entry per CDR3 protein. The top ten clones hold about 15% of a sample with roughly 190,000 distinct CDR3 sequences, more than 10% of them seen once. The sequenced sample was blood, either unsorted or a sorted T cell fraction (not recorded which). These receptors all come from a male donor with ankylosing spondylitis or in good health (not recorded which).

The CDR3 DNA reads TGCGCCAGCAGTCCCGGGACTAGCGGACCCAATGAGCAGTTCTTC. This encodes CASSPGTSGPNEQFF. The chain uses TRBV5-1 and TRBJ2-1; TRBD2 agrees at 11 bases. The CDR3 is 15 amino acids. The germline CDR1 and CDR2 sequences are SGHRS and YFSETQ. J was trimmed by 6 bases and V by 5 bases; bases with no gene match: 7.

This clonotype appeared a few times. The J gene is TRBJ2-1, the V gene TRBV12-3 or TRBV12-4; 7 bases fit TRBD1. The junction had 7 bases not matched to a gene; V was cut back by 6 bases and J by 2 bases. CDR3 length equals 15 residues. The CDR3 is CASSPGTDPYNEQFF. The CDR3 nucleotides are TGTGCCAGCAGCCCCGGGACAGACCCCTACAATGAGCAGTTCTTC.

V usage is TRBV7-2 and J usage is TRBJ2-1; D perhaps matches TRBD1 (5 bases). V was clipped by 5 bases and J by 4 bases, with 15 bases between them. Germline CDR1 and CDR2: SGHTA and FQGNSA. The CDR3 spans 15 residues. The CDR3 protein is CASSPAPDSYNEQFF. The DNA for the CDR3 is TGTGCCAGCAGCCCAGCCCCCGACAGTTACAATGAGCAGTTCTTC.

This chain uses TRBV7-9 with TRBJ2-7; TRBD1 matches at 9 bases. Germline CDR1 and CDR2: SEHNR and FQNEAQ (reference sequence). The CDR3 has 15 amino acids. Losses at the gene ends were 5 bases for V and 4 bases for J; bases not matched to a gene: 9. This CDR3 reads CASSPRQGGEYEQYF. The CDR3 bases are TGTGCCAGCAGCCCTCGACAGGGGGGTGAGTACGAGCAGTACTTC.

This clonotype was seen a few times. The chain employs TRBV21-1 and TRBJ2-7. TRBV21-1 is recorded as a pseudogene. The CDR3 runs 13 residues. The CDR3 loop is CATIAWWGVEQYF. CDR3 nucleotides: TGTGCCACCATCGCCTGGTGGGGTGTGGAGCAGTACTTC.

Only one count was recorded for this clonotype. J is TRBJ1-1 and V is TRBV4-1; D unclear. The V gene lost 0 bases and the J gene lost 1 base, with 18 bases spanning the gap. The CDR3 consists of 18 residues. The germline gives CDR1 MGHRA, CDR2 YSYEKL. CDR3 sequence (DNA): TGCGCCAGCAGCCAAGATGTGTTCGGGCATGGGCCGAACACTGAAGCTTTCTTT. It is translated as CASSQDVFGHGPNTEAFF.

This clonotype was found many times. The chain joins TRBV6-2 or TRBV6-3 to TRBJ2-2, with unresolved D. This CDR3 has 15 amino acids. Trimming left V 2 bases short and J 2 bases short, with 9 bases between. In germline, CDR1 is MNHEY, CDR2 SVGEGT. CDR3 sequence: CASSYGSSNTGELFF. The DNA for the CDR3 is TGTGCCAGCAGTTACGGCAGCTCCAACACCGGGGAGCTGTTTTTT.

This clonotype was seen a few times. The CDR3: CASSLRVGSLHSPLHF. The CDR3 bases are TGTGCCAGCAGCTTGAGGGTGGGCAGCCTACATTCACCCCTCCACTTT. The chain carries TRBV5-6 and TRBJ1-6; unclear D gene. Germline V CDR1 and CDR2: SGHDT, YYEEEE. V was cut by 1 base and J by 8 bases, with 16 bases left in between. There are 16 residues in the CDR3.

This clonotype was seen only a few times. DNA of the CDR3: TGTGCCAGCAGCCACAGGGGTCGCGCTGAAGCTTTCTTT. Translation gives CASSHRGRAEAFF. The V call is TRBV7-9, the J call TRBJ1-1; TRBD1 agrees at 7 bases. V was clipped by 5 bases and J by 6 bases; unmatched bases: 6. CDR1 is SEHNR, CDR2 FQNEAQ, per germline (reference sequence). The CDR3 spans 13 residues.

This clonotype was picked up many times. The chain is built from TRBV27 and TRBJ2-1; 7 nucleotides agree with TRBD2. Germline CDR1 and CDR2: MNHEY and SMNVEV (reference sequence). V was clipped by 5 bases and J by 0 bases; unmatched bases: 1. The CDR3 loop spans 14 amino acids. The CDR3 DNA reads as TGTGCCAGCAGTAGCGGGGTCTCCTACAATGAGCAGTTCTTC. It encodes CASSSGVSYNEQFF.

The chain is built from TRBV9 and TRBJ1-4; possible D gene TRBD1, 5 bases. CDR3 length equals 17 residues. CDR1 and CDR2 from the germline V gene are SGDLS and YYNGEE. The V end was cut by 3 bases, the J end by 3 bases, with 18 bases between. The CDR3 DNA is TGTGCCAGCAGCGGGGGGTATTTGGGCCATTCTAATGAAAAACTGTTTTTT. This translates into CASSGGYLGHSNEKLFF.

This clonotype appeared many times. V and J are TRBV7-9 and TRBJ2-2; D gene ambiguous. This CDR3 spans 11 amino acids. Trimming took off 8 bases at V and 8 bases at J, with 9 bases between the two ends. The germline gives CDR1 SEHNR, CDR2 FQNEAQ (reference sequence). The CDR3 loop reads CASGPSGELFF. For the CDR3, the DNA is TGTGCCAGCGGACCGAGTGGGGAGCTGTTTTTT.

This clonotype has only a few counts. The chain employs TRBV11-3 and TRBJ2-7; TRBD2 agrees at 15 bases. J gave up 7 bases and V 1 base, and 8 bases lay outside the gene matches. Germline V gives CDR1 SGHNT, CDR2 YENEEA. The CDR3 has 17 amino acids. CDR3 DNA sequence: TGTGCCAGCAGCTTAGGTCCGGGACTAGCGGGGGGAGCGGAGCAGTACTTC. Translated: CASSLGPGLAGGAEQYF.

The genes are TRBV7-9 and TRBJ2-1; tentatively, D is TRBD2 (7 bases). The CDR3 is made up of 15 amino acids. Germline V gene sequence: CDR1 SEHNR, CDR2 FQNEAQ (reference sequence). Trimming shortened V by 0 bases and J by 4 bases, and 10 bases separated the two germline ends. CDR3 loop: CASSLAQGGYNEQFF. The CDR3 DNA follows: TGTGCCAGCAGCTTAGCACAGGGAGGGTACAATGAGCAGTTCTTC.

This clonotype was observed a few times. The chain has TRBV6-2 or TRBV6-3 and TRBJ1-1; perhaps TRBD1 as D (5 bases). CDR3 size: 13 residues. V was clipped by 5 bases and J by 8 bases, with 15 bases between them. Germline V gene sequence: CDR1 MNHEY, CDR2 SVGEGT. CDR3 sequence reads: CASSPRGAGEAFF. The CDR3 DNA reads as TGTGCCAGCAGTCCACGCGGGGCCGGAGAAGCTTTCTTT.

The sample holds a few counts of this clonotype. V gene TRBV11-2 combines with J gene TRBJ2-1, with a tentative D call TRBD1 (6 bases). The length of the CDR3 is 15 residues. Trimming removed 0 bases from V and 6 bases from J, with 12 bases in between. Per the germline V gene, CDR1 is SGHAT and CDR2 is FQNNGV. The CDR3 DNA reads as TGTGCCAGCAGCTTAGAAGTGACAGGTTTCAATGAGCAGTTCTTC. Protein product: CASSLEVTGFNEQFF.

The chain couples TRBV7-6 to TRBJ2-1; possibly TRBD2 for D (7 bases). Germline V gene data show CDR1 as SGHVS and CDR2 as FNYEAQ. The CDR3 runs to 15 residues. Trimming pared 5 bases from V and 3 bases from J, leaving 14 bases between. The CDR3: CASSVGGDDYNEQFF. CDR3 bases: TGTGCCAGCAGCGTAGGGGGGGACGACTACAATGAGCAGTTCTTC. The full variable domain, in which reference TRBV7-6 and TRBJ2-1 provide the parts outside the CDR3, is GAGVSQSPRYKVTKRGQDVALRCDPISGHVSLYWYRQALGQGPEFLTYFNYEAQQDKSGLPNDRFSAERPEGSISTLTIQRTEQRDSAMYRCASSVGGDDYNEQFFGPGTRLTVL.

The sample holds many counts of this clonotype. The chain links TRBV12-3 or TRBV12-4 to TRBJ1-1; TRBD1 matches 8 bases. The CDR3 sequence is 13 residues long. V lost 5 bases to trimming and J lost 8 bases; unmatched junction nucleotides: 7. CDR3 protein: CASSPGQGREAFF. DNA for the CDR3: TGTGCCAGCAGTCCCGGACAGGGCCGGGAAGCTTTCTTT.